This T cell receptor (beta chain) was sequenced for a study of tumor-infiltrating lymphocytes in primary liver carcinoma. The source material, roughly 18-30 mg of unsorted bulk tissue, was used to co-extract RNA and DNA. Resecting the tumor surgically was how the patients' primary liver carcinoma was treated. Collection of samples drew on five separate regions of each tumor. Every one of the tumor samples had a viable tumor cell content above 80%. This clonotype was counted ten times or more. Its antigen is unknown. Overall study results and limits: Tumor specimens were characterized by a significantly higher top-250-clone fraction than blood (p = 0.039).

A constant-region primer primed TCR beta cDNA synthesis from about 530 ng of total RNA. Three-round nested multiplex PCR performed with slightly modified ARM-PCR produced the TCR beta libraries. A C-beta reverse primer and TRBV1-TRBV30 forward primers served in each of the first two PCR rounds, at about 9 cycles apiece. Using its own MiXCR run on the multiplex PCR reads, TCRdb lists one record per CDR3 protein. The repertoire holds 95,000 to 150,000 distinct CDR3 sequences, with 55% to 75% as singletons. The CDR3 is 17 residues long. The germline V and J ends were trimmed by 1 base and 3 bases, with 16 bases remaining between them.

The clonotype comes from an older woman with primary liver carcinoma and hepatitis B virus infection. The rearrangement joins TRBV12-3 or TRBV12-4 to TRBJ2-1, with D unclear. Sequenced input: liver tumor tissue from sampling region 1. Subset here: tumor region T1, superior pole. CDR3 protein: CASSLVIGTSFYNEQFF. DNA for the CDR3: TGTGCCAGCAGTTTAGTTATCGGAACTTCCTTCTACAATGAGCAGTTCTTC.